This TCR beta chain stems from a study of cytomegalovirus exposure and HLA in healthy donors. This clone was found once. No antigen is known for it. In the PCR, 60 Vbeta and 13 Jbeta primers were used. Clones were sequenced by immunoSEQ multiplex PCR, and TCRdb holds only the in-frame ones, with some missing. Of 150,000 to 200,000 clones listed, approximately 81% were seen once; the top ten hold around 1%. Study results and caveats: The authors later found HLA-associated TCR beta chains more clonally expanded than equally common others.

The sequence was obtained from a man younger than 40 in good health and CMV-seronegative. Sequencing input: PBMCs.

The CDR3, as DNA: TGTGCCAGCAGTGAAAGGGCAGGGAATAATTCACCCCTCCACTTT. It is translated as CASSERAGNNSPLHF. The gene calls are TRBV2 and TRBJ1-6; D possibly corresponds to TRBD1 (5 bases). Germline V gives CDR1 SNHLY, CDR2 FYNNEI. Trimming shortened V by 2 bases and J by 5 bases, and 10 bases separated the two germline ends. This CDR3 is built from 15 residues.